This T cell receptor (beta chain) came from a study of T cells in Graves' hyperthyroidism and ophthalmopathy. Clinicians diagnosed patients from clinical symptoms, serum thyroxine and TRAb, thyroid ultrasound and orbital computed tomography. CDR3 length equals 15 residues. The J segment lost 7 bases and the V segment lost 4 bases, leaving 6 bases of the junction unmatched. Germline-derived CDR1 and CDR2 are ENHRY and SYGVKD. Points from the study as a whole: Before onset, by a median of approximately 5.9 months, the model predicted ophthalmopathy. By a 13 V-J model, ophthalmopathy was set apart from stable hyperthyroidism.

This clonotype was seen only once. As yet, its antigen is unknown. Template material for amplifying TCR beta CDR3 regions consisted of RNA transcripts. HTBI primers were employed in a first-round RT-PCR of the TCR CDR3. One entry per CDR3 protein results from TCRdb running MiXCR on the multiplex PCR reads. The profile shows 600,000 or so distinct CDR3 sequences, about 43% of them singletons. Sample: peripheral blood or thyroid tissue (not recorded which). The chain combines TRBV10-3 with TRBJ1-6; 8 bases map to TRBD1. The sequence derives from a woman aged 18-29 years with Graves' hyperthyroidism. The DNA of the CDR3 is TGTGCCATCAGTGCAAAGACAGGGGAAAATTCACCCCTCCACTTT. Its protein is CAISAKTGENSPLHF.